The entry that follows covers one T cell receptor beta chain sequence. Its specificity is not known. Germline V gene data show CDR1 as SGHDT and CDR2 as YYEEEE. The CDR3 runs to 17 residues. The sample belongs to a study of monozygotic twins with inflammatory bowel disease. Total RNA, at 3500 ng, went into every TCR library. UMIs containing a 6-nucleotide sample barcode were added via template switching. With the 5' RACE reads reprocessed, TCRdb shows one record per CDR3 protein and no DNA. Its clone listing holds 330,000 or so distinct CDR3 sequences. The study's findings and limits: Between concordant and discordant twins, repertoire similarity failed to differ, a result that limited power may explain. Sharing of clonotypes with others was lower in IBD patients than in healthy twins, and this was especially so with disease activity.

Sequencing was carried out using blood. J is TRBJ1-5 and V is TRBV5-6; TCRdb's D call of TRBD1 is untestable without DNA. This TCR came from a human donor with ulcerative colitis or Crohn's disease, or a healthy co-twin of an affected twin (not recorded which). Here the CDR3 reads CASSLRGHSRSNQPQHF. The full variable domain, its missing parts supplied by reference TRBV5-6 and TRBJ1-5, is DAGVTQSPTHLIKTRGQQVTLRCSPKSGHDTVSWYQQALGQGPQFIFQYYEEEERQRGNFPDRFSGHQFPNYSSELNVNALLLGDSALYLCASSLRGHSRSNQPQHFGDGTRLSIL.